This TCR beta chain was captured in a study of PD-1 blockade in classical Hodgkin lymphoma. After autologous stem cell transplantation all patients relapsed, and prior brentuximab vedotin exposure differed between cohorts. Notes on this clone: Its antigen is unknown.

Per germline, CDR1 SGHTA and CDR2 FQGNSA. V was pared by 1 base and J by 4 bases, with 3 bases of the junction left unmatched. CDR3 length equals 15 residues. General study results and limits: Diversity in CD4+ TCRs, unlike that measured in CD8+ TCRs, had risen significantly by C4D1.

The data were produced by immunoSEQ multiplex PCR, yet TCRdb's version contains in-frame clones alone and is incomplete. In the table there are 40,000 to 45,000 clones, about three quarters of which are singletons. The sequence was obtained from a human donor with classical Hodgkin lymphoma. The rearrangement joins TRBV7-2 to TRBJ2-2; the match to TRBD1 covers 7 bases. The specimen comprised peripheral blood mononuclear cells (PBMCs), sampled at baseline. This CDR3 is CASSLEGAGTGELFF. The CDR3 region has the DNA TGTGCCAGCAGCTTAGAGGGGGCGGGCACCGGGGAGCTGTTTTTT.